Shown below are 8 T cell receptor beta chains from a single sample sequenced in a study of shared clonotypes between healthy human individuals. Generated by immunoSEQ multiplex PCR, the TCRdb table keeps only in-frame clones and is missing some. The sample contains roughly 660,000 clones, 80% to 95% of which appear only once. The sequencing input was memory CD8+ T cells from PBMCs. This sample's subset: CD45RO+ cells pooled with CCR7-negative TemRA cells. All receptors derive from a man younger than 35 in good health. Some clones in this sample may be carry-over from other donors' samples.

V gene TRBV6-6 combines with J gene TRBJ1-1; unclear D gene. The CDR3 contains 11 residues. V lost 2 bases, J lost 6 bases, and 4 bases lay in between. The V gene's germline CDR1 is MNHNY and CDR2 SVGAGI (reference sequence). Here the CDR3 reads CASSYGPEAFF. Written as DNA, the CDR3 is TGTGCCAGCAGTTACGGGCCTGAAGCTTTCTTT.

The V call is TRBV11-2, the J call TRBJ2-1; 9 bases agree with TRBD2. From germline, CDR1 is SGHAT and CDR2 FQNNGV. Unmatched junction bases numbered 3, after V lost 4 bases and J lost 5 bases. This CDR3 spans 14 amino acids. The CDR3 here is CASSSRLADNEQFF. The CDR3 DNA follows: TGTGCCAGCAGCTCCCGACTAGCGGACAATGAGCAGTTCTTC.

The J gene is TRBJ2-1, the V gene TRBV7-9; 8 bases are shared with TRBD2. V lost 5 bases to trimming and J lost 5 bases; unmatched junction nucleotides: 11. Germline V gene data show CDR1 as SEHNR and CDR2 as FQNEAQ (reference sequence). The CDR3 has 16 amino acids. The CDR3 loop is CASSRGLAVLDNEQFF. CDR3 bases: TGTGCCAGCAGCCGAGGACTAGCAGTTCTCGACAATGAGCAGTTCTTC. Variable domain in full (rest from reference TRBV7-9 and TRBJ2-1): DTGVSQNPRHKITKRGQNVTFRCDPISEHNRLYWYRQTLGQGPEFLTYFQNEAQLEKSRLLSDRFSAERPKGSFSTLEIQRTEQGDSAMYLCASSRGLAVLDNEQFFGPGTRLTVL.

The rearrangement links TRBV11-2 to TRBJ2-5; D could derive from TRBD1 or TRBD2 (5 bases each). CDR1 and CDR2 (germline): SGHAT, FQNNGV. The CDR3 loop spans 16 amino acids. The ends were cut back, 5 bases at V and 2 bases at J, with 18 bases in the middle. The CDR3 coding sequence is TGTGCCAGCAGCGCACTAAGCGAGAGGGGTCAAGAGACCCAGTACTTC. Residues: CASSALSERGQETQYF.

The chain joins TRBV11-2 to TRBJ2-7; maybe TRBD1 (6 bases). V was cut by 2 bases and J by 2 bases, with 10 bases left in between. Germline V gene lookup returns CDR1 SGHAT and CDR2 FQNNGV. The CDR3 runs to 14 residues. DNA for the CDR3: TGTGCCAGCAGCTTACCACACAGGGCCTACGAGCAGTACTTC. Encoded protein: CASSLPHRAYEQYF.

The chain has TRBV7-9 and TRBJ2-3; 7 bases are a match to TRBD2. With 5 bases clipped from V and 0 bases from J, the junction kept 5 bases outside the gene matches. CDR1 SEHNR and CDR2 FQNEAQ come from the germline V gene (reference sequence). This CDR3 is 15 amino acids long. The CDR3 sequence is CASSRSGTSTDTQYF. As DNA, the CDR3 is TGTGCCAGCAGCCGGAGCGGGACTAGCACAGATACGCAGTATTTT.

The CDR3 sequence: CASSLRQGEGQPQHF. DNA of the CDR3: TGTGCCAGCAGTTTACGACAGGGAGAGGGTCAGCCCCAGCATTTT. The J gene is TRBJ1-5, the V gene TRBV27; 7 positions agree with TRBD1. V lost 2 bases, J lost 6 bases, and 7 bases stayed unmatched. The CDR3 extends over 15 amino acids. The germline gives CDR1 MNHEY, CDR2 SMNVEV (reference sequence).

The V call is TRBV29-1, the J call TRBJ1-2; D unresolved. Trimming cost V 3 bases and J 1 base, with 15 bases left between them. Germline V gene sequence: CDR1 SQVTM, CDR2 ANQGSEA. The CDR3 is 15 amino acids. The DNA of the CDR3 is TGCAGCGTTGACCCCCTAGGAGGGAATAACTATGGCTACACCTTC. It translates to CSVDPLGGNNYGYTF. Drawing the rest from reference TRBV29-1 and TRBJ1-2, the complete variable domain is SAVISQKPSRDICQRGTSLTIQCQVDSQVTMMFWYRQQPGQSLTLIATANQGSEATYESGFVIDKFPISRPNLTFSTLTVSNMSPEDSSIYLCSVDPLGGNNYGYTFGSGTRLTVV.